This T cell receptor beta chain comes out of a study of blood T cell repertoires in COVID-19. As for the study in general: The samples span acute and convalescent COVID-19 from the United States, Italy and Spain.

This CDR3 has 14 residues. Germline lookup yields CDR1 MNHEY and CDR2 SMNVEV (reference sequence). V lost 3 bases to trimming and J lost 4 bases, with 13 bases between them. TCRdb's table, derived via immunoSEQ multiplex PCR, lists solely in-frame clones and lacks some. The table records about 230,000 clones, 90% of them present only once. Sequences were obtained from peripheral blood. The chain carries TRBV27 and TRBJ2-7, with a weak D call TRBD1 (7 bases). This receptor was obtained from a man in his thirties or forties with COVID-19, enrolled during active disease. CDR3 coding DNA: TGTGCCAGCAGTTTCGGCAGGGGGGCTTACGAGCAGTACTTC. It is translated as CASSFGRGAYEQYF.